Sequencing of this T cell receptor beta chain was carried out in a study of blood T cells in healthy people across ages. Regarding the study as a whole: Diversity was higher, and naive CD4+ cells more numerous, in long-lived donors than in aged donors.

The CDR3 spans 15 residues. With V trimmed by 8 bases and J by 3 bases, 9 bases remained unmatched. To note about this clonotype: The antigen is unknown.

Combining a sample-barcoded 5' primer with a J-beta primer mix, a second PCR ran for roughly 6 to 12 cycles. TCRdb re-derived calls from the 5' RACE reads in MiXCR, one entry per CDR3 protein. The sample has 1.5 million to 2 million distinct CDR3 sequences, around half seen once. Investigators took around 10 milliliters of peripheral blood from every donor. The genes are TRBV12-3 or TRBV12-4 and TRBJ2-3; 9 bases are shared with TRBD1. The TCR comes from a woman aged 40 to 55 in good health. The sequencing sample was made of blood. The CDR3 DNA reads TGTGCCAGCGGGTCCCGGGACAGGGTGACAGATACGCAGTATTTT. Its translation: CASGSRDRVTDTQYF.